This T cell receptor (beta chain) was captured by sequencing in a study of blood T cell repertoires in COVID-19. Under the authors' procedure: Using reference gene primer amplification, nucleated cell counts were estimated. Clones were read by immunoSEQ multiplex PCR, and TCRdb kept only the in-frame ones, dropping some. The V and J calls and clone size are taken from that table; D and trimming were inferred from the DNA. The table shows 300,000 or so clones, with about nine tenths occurring only once. Germline V gives CDR1 WNHNN, CDR2 SYGVQD (reference sequence). The CDR3 has 13 amino acids. The trim removed 3 bases at V and 9 bases at J, leaving 7 bases unmatched. This clone was counted a few times.

Sequences were obtained from peripheral blood. The V and J genes are TRBV10-1 and TRBJ1-1; TRBD1 aligns across 7 bases. This sequence was found in a woman aged 35 to 49 with acute or convalescent COVID-19. CDR3 coding DNA: TGCGCCAGCAGTGAAAGGACAGGTATGAAAGCTTTCTTT. Amino acids: CASSERTGMKAFF.